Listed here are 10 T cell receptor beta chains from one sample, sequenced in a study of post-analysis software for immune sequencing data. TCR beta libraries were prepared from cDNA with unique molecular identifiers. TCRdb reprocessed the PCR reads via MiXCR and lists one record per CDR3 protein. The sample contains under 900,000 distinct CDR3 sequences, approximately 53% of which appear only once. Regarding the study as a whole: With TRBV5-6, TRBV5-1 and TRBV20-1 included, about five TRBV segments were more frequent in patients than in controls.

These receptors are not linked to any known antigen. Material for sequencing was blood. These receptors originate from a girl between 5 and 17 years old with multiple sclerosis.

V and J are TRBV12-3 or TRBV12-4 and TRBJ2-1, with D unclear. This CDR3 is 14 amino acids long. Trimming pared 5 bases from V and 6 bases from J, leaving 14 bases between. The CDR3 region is CASSPLRHPNEQFF. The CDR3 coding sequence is TGTGCCAGCAGTCCACTGCGTCACCCCAATGAGCAGTTCTTC.

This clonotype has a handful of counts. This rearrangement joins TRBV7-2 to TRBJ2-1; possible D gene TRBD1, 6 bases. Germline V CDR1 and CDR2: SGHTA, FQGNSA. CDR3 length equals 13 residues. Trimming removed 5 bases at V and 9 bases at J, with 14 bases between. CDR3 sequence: CASSPSGGREQFF. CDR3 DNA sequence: TGTGCCAGCAGCCCCAGTGGGGGCCGTGAGCAGTTCTTC.

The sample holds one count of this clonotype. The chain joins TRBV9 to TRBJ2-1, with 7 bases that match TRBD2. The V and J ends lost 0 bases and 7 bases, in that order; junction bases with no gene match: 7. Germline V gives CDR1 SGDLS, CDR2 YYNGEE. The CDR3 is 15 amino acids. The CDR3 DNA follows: TGTGCCAGCAGCGTAGAGCTAGCGGAAGCAAATGAGCAGTTCTTC. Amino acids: CASSVELAEANEQFF.

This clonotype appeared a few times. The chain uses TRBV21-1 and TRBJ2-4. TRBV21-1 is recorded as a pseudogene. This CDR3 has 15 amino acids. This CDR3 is CASTKLTVGKNIQYF. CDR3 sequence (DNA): TGTGCCAGCACTAAGCTAACGGTTGGCAAAAACATTCAGTACTTC.

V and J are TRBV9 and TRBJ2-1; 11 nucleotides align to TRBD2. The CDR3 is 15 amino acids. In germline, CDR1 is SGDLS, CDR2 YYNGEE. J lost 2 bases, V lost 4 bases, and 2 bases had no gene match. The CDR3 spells CASSILAGAYNEQFF. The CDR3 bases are TGTGCCAGCAGCATACTAGCGGGAGCCTACAATGAGCAGTTCTTC.

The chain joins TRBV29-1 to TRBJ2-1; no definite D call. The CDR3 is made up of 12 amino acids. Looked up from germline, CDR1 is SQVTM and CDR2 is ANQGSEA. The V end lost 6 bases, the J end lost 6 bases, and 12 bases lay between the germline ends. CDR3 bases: TGCAGCGTCGGCGCGAGAGCCAATGAGCAGTTCTTC. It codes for CSVGARANEQFF.

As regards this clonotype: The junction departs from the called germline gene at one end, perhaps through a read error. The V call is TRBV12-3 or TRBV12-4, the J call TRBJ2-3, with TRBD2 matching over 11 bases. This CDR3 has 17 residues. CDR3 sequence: CASSPPHSGGAGDAQYF. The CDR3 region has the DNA TGTGCCAGCAGTCCCCCGCATAGCGGGGGGGCAGGAGATGCGCAGTATTTT.

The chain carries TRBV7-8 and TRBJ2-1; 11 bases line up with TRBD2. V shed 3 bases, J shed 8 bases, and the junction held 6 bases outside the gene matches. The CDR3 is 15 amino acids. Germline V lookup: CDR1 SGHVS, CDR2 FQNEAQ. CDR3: CASSFPLAGADEQFF. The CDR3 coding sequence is TGTGCCAGCAGCTTCCCACTAGCGGGAGCGGATGAGCAGTTCTTC.

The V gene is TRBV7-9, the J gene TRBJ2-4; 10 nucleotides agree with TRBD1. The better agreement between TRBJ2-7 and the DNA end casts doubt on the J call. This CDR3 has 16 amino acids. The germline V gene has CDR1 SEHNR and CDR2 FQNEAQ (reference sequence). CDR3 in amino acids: CASSSAGTGVFYEQYF. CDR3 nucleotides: TGTGCCAGCAGCTCGGCCGGGACAGGGGTTTTCTACGAGCAGTACTTC.

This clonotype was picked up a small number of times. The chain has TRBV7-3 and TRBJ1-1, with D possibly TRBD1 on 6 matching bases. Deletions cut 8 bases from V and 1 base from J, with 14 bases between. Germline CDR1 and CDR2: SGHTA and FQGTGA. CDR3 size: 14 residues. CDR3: CASSLKGGNTEAFF. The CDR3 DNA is TGTGCCAGCTCCTTGAAAGGGGGGAACACTGAAGCTTTCTTT.